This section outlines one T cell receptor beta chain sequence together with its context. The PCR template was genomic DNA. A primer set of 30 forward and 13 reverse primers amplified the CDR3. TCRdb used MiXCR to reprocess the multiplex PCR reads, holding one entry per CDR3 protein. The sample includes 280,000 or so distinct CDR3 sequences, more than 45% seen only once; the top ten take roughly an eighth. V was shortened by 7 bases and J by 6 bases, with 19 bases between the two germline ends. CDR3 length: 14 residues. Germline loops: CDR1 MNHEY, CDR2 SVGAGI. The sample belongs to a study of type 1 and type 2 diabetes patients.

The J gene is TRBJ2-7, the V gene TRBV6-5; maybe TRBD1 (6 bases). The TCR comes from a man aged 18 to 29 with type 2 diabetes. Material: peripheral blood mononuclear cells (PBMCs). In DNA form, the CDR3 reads TGTGCCAGCACCACCGGGGTGAAGACAGGCGAGCAGTACTTC. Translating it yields CASTTGVKTGEQYF.